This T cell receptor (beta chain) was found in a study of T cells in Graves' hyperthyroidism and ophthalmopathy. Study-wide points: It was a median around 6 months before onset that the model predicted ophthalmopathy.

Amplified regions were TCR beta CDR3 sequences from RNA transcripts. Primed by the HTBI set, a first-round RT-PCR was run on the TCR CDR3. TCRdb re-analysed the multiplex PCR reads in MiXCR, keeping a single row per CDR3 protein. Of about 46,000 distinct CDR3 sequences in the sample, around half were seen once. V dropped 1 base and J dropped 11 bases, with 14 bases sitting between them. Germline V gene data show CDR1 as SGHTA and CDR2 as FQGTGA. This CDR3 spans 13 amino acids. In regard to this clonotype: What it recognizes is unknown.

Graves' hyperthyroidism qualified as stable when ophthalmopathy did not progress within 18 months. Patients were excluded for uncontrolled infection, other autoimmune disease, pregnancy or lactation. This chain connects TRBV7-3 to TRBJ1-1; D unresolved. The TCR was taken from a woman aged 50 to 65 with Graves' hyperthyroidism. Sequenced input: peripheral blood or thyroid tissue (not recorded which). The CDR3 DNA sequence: TGTGCCAGCAGCTTAAGGATGGGCGCCGGGGCTTTCTTT. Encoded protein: CASSLRMGAGAFF.